This entry features one TCR beta chain sequence. This sample also contains other DNA sequences that code for the same CDR3. Authors' analysis steps: Amplification with reference gene primers provided the estimates of nucleated cell counts. This table comes from immunoSEQ multiplex PCR, and its TCRdb copy is limited to in-frame clones, with some not included. Clonal size and the V and J genes are those of that table, whereas D and trimming came from the DNA. The sample records 130,000 to 150,000 clones, about 90% being singletons. The data originate from a study of blood T cell repertoires in COVID-19. Across the whole study: The United States, Italy and Spain provided the acute and convalescent COVID-19 samples.

The CDR3 loop spans 14 amino acids. The germline gives CDR1 SGHTA, CDR2 FQGNSA. V dropped 5 bases and J dropped 4; count of bases not matched to a gene: 2. This clonotype originated in a human donor in a cohort sampled during active COVID-19. Input material: peripheral blood. The V and J genes are TRBV7-2 and TRBJ2-5; 12 positions match TRBD2. The CDR3 sequence is CASSPGLAGETQYF. CDR3 nucleotide sequence: TGTGCCAGCAGCCCGGGACTAGCGGGAGAGACCCAGTACTTC. Full variable domain (missing parts from reference TRBV7-2 and TRBJ2-5): GAGVSQSPSNKVTEKGKDVELRCDPISGHTALYWYRQSLGQGLEFLIYFQGNSAPDKSGLPSDRFSAERTGGSVSTLTIQRTQQEDSAVYLCASSPGLAGETQYFGPGTRLLVL.